This T cell receptor beta chain was observed in a study of shared clonotypes between healthy human individuals. Deep was the level at which the assay was run. Sorted-subset replicate PCRs used 200 ng of genomic DNA. This amount corresponded to approximately 30,000 T cell genomes. TCRdb's table, derived via immunoSEQ multiplex PCR, lists solely in-frame clones and lacks some. The repertoire holds over a million clones, approximately 98.5% seen once, with 0.3% to 0.45% in the top ten. General study results and limits: Investigators collected only blood, and repertoires in tissues likely differ.

Worth noting for this clone: Its antigen is not known.

This CDR3 spans 14 amino acids. Between the trimmed V and J ends, which lost 1 base and 5 bases, there was a span of 9 bases. Germline lookup yields CDR1 SNHLY and CDR2 FYNNEI. J is TRBJ1-5 and V is TRBV2; D possibly corresponds to TRBD1 (6 bases). The receptor was isolated from a man younger than 45 in good health. Sequencing was done on a sample of naive CD4+ T cells sorted from blood. Subset given: CD45RA+ positively selected. The CDR3 sequence is CASSEGYRDQPQHF. CDR3 sequence (DNA): TGTGCCAGCAGTGAAGGCTACAGGGATCAGCCCCAGCATTTT.